Listed here are 24 T cell receptor beta chains from one sample, sequenced in a study of T-cell reconstitution after alpha-beta-depleted transplantation in children. Researchers prepared the TCRbeta library using unique molecular identifiers, the study reports. A single record per CDR3 protein comes from TCRdb applying MiXCR to the PCR reads. The top ten clones hold approximately 1.1% of a sample with hundreds of thousands of distinct CDR3 sequences, around 16% of them seen once. Sequenced here: PBMCs from the stem cell graft donor, sampled from the stem cell graft. Receptor source: a human donor who donated a stem cell graft to a child with acute myeloid leukemia.

This clonotype came up a few times. Here the CDR3 DNA reads TGTGCCAGCAGCTTCGGGATCCTTGGCTACACCTTC. It translates to CASSFGILGYTF. V usage is TRBV5-4 and J usage is TRBJ1-2; D ambiguous. From germline, CDR1 is SGHNT and CDR2 YYREEE (reference sequence). This CDR3 is 12 amino acids long. V lost 2 bases and J 7 bases, leaving 9 bases between the germline ends.

This clonotype has at least ten counts. This chain connects TRBV20-1 to TRBJ2-7; the D is unclear. This CDR3 is built from 12 residues. The germline V gene has CDR1 DFQATT and CDR2 SNEGSKA (reference sequence). The CDR3 region is CSATRSSYEQYF. The CDR3, as DNA: TGCAGCGCGACCCGGAGCTCCTACGAGCAGTACTTC.

This clonotype has ten or more counts. The chain has TRBV20-1 and TRBJ1-1; no clear D. Trimming left V 6 bases short and J 2 bases short, with 13 bases between. Germline V lookup: CDR1 DFQATT, CDR2 SNEGSKA (reference sequence). The CDR3 has 13 residues. The CDR3 DNA reads as TGCAGTGCACGGAAACAGAGTAACACTGAAGCTTTCTTT. The encoded protein is CSARKQSNTEAFF.

This clonotype occurred a few times. The CDR3 coding sequence is TGTGCCAGCACCCGACAAACCGACGAGCAGTACTTC. Protein product: CASTRQTDEQYF. This sequence joins TRBV12-3 or TRBV12-4 and TRBJ2-7; D remains unclear. Deletions cut 7 bases from V and 5 bases from J, with 12 bases between. The length of the CDR3 is 12 residues.

This clonotype was detected a few times. The chain links TRBV11-2 to TRBJ1-2; no firm D call. Trimming removed 4 bases at V and 9 bases at J, with 18 bases between. The CDR3 loop spans 14 amino acids. Germline CDR1 reads SGHAT; CDR2 reads FQNNGV. This CDR3 is CASSSPTALYSYTF. The CDR3 nucleotides read TGTGCCAGCAGCTCGCCGACGGCCTTATATAGCTACACCTTC.

The rearrangement joins TRBV29-1 to TRBJ2-2, with 9 positions matching TRBD2. This CDR3 comprises 15 residues. Germline V lookup: CDR1 SQVTM, CDR2 ANQGSEA. J lost 3 bases, V lost 4 bases, and 6 bases had no gene match. CDR3 protein: CSVGGGAPDTGELFF. The CDR3 bases are TGCAGCGTTGGCGGGGGGGCCCCGGACACCGGGGAGCTGTTTTTT.

This clonotype was observed a handful of times. The chain recombines TRBV20-1 with TRBJ2-5, with 10 bases fitting TRBD2. The germline gives CDR1 DFQATT, CDR2 SNEGSKA (reference sequence). J was trimmed by 7 bases and V by 0 bases; bases with no gene match: 14. The CDR3 length is 17 residues. The CDR3 sequence: CSARDPSGGAFLGTQYF. Here the CDR3 DNA reads TGCAGTGCTAGAGATCCGAGCGGGGGGGCCTTTCTCGGGACCCAGTACTTC.

This clonotype was seen many times. The gene calls are TRBV29-1 and TRBJ1-2, with a possible D match to TRBD1 (6 bases). The V end was cut by 2 bases, the J end by 1 base, with 20 bases between. The CDR3 totals 17 residues. Germline loops: CDR1 SQVTM, CDR2 ANQGSEA. The CDR3 reads CSVESSGDGNINYGYTF. CDR3 sequence (DNA): TGCAGCGTTGAATCGTCAGGGGACGGTAACATTAACTATGGCTACACCTTC.

This clonotype was counted ten times or more. The chain couples TRBV20-1 to TRBJ2-1, with 8 bases aligning to TRBD2. Germline lookup yields CDR1 DFQATT and CDR2 SNEGSKA (reference sequence). V trimming: 0 bases; J trimming: 0 bases; junction bases outside the gene matches: 4. The CDR3 runs to 16 residues. The DNA of the CDR3 is TGCAGTGCTAGAGATCTTGGGACTAGCTCCTACAATGAGCAGTTCTTC. It encodes CSARDLGTSSYNEQFF.

Many counts were recorded for this clonotype. The chain has TRBV7-9 and TRBJ2-7, with a weak D call TRBD1 (6 bases). CDR1 SEHNR and CDR2 FQNEAQ come from the germline V gene (reference sequence). This CDR3 region has 14 residues. Trimming left V 5 bases short and J 4 bases short, with 15 bases between. CDR3 region: CASSRSGQPYEQYV. Here the CDR3 DNA reads TGTGCCAGCAGCCGGAGCGGACAGCCGTACGAGCAGTACGTC.

The chain has TRBV4-1 and TRBJ1-2; the D is unclear. V was cut by 3 bases and J by 1 base, with 6 bases left in between. The CDR3 extends over 13 amino acids. Per germline, CDR1 MGHRA and CDR2 YSYEKL. The CDR3 region has the DNA TGCGCCAGCAGCCATCCGGGTAACTATGGCTACACCTTC. Its protein product is CASSHPGNYGYTF.

This clonotype was seen a handful of times. V is TRBV13 and J is TRBJ2-5; TRBD1 aligns across 9 bases. Germline V lookup: CDR1 PRHDT, CDR2 FYEKMQ (reference sequence). The CDR3 totals 18 residues. V was clipped by 5 bases and J by 3 bases; unmatched bases: 16. The CDR3, as DNA: TGTGCCAGCAGCCAACGGACAGGGGAGGGGAGGGATGAAGAGACCCAGTACTTC. Translating gives CASSQRTGEGRDEETQYF.

The genes are TRBV18 and TRBJ2-3; 10 nucleotides agree with TRBD2. This CDR3 is 15 amino acids long. V lost 7 bases, J lost 0 bases, and 4 bases stayed unmatched. Germline V gene data show CDR1 as KGHSH and CDR2 as LQKENI. CDR3 protein: CASCLSGGSTDTQYF. DNA for the CDR3: TGTGCCAGCTGCCTTAGCGGGGGGAGCACAGATACGCAGTATTTT. The full variable domain, rest sourced from reference TRBV18 and TRBJ2-3, is NAGVMQNPRHLVRRRGQEARLRCSPMKGHSHVYWYRQLPEEGLKFMVYLQKENIIDESGMPKERFSAEFPKEGPSILRIQQVVRGDSAAYFCASCLSGGSTDTQYFGPGTRLTVL.

The chain links TRBV4-3 to TRBJ2-7; 10 bases fit TRBD1. The J segment lost 7 bases and the V segment lost 0 bases, leaving 12 bases of the junction unmatched. This CDR3 contains 17 residues. CDR1 and CDR2 from the germline V gene are LGHNA and YSLEER. The CDR3 DNA follows: TGCGCCAGCAGCCAAGATTTTAGAGGGACAGGGGTGGGTGAGCAGTACTTC. It encodes CASSQDFRGTGVGEQYF.

In its sample, this clonotype was seen many times. The rearrangement joins TRBV10-3 to TRBJ2-7; maybe TRBD2 (6 bases). CDR1 is ENHRY, CDR2 SYGVKD, per germline. This CDR3 has 14 amino acids. Trimming removed 1 base at V and 6 bases at J, with 13 bases between. The CDR3 spells CAISEFGGEIEQYV. CDR3 DNA: TGTGCCATCAGTGAGTTTGGAGGGGAAATCGAGCAGTACGTC.

This clonotype has more than one count but fewer than ten. In DNA form, the CDR3 reads TGTGCCAGCAGCCCAGATGGTCGGTCCGCCAACGAGCAGTACGTC. Its translation is CASSPDGRSANEQYV. The chain recombines TRBV7-2 with TRBJ2-7; the D is unclear. Trimming cost V 5 bases and J 5 bases, with 19 bases left between them. Germline lookup yields CDR1 SGHTA and CDR2 FQGNSA. This CDR3 has 15 amino acids.

This clonotype was counted a few times. The chain recombines TRBV25-1 with TRBJ1-6; no reliable D call. Trimming pared 3 bases from V and 8 bases from J, leaving 5 bases between. The CDR3 spans 12 residues. The germline CDR1 and CDR2 sequences are MGHDK and SYGVNS. CDR3 residues: CASSESDSPLHF. The DNA of the CDR3 is TGTGCCAGCAGTGAGTCGGATTCACCCCTCCACTTT.

This clonotype has just a few counts. The rearrangement joins TRBV12-3 or TRBV12-4 to TRBJ2-1, with TRBD1 identical over 11 bases. Unmatched junction bases numbered 3, after V lost 1 base and J lost 7 bases. The CDR3 spans 15 residues. CDR3 residues: CASSLVDRGLNEQFF. Here the CDR3 DNA reads TGTGCCAGCAGTTTAGTGGACAGGGGGCTGAATGAGCAGTTCTTC.

The chain carries TRBV7-2 and TRBJ2-2; no firm D call. Trimming cost V 1 base and J 2 bases, with 14 bases left between them. The CDR3 runs to 17 residues. Germline CDR1 and CDR2: SGHTA and FQGNSA. CDR3 DNA: TGTGCCAGCAGCTTAGGCCTCCGGCTAGGTAACACCGGGGAGCTGTTTTTT. Protein product: CASSLGLRLGNTGELFF.

This clonotype was counted at least ten times. The CDR3 DNA is TGCAGTGCTAGTCACGGGTTCGGCAATCAGCCCCAGCATTTT. Encoded protein: CSASHGFGNQPQHF. This sequence joins TRBV20-1 and TRBJ1-5; D gene uncertain. Germline-derived CDR1 and CDR2 are DFQATT and SNEGSKA (reference sequence). The CDR3 runs to 14 residues. Trimming pared 3 bases from V and 2 bases from J, leaving 11 bases between.

The chain employs TRBV5-4 and TRBJ2-5; D may be TRBD1 or TRBD2 (7 bases each). This CDR3 is 16 amino acids long. Germline V gene lookup returns CDR1 SGHNT and CDR2 YYREEE (reference sequence). Trimming shortened V by 0 bases and J by 2 bases, and 14 bases separated the two germline ends. CDR3 sequence (DNA): TGTGCCAGCAGCTTGGCTGCAGGGGGGGGTCAAGAGACCCAGTACTTC. Protein sequence: CASSLAAGGGQETQYF. Full variable domain (remainder filled in from reference TRBV5-4 and TRBJ2-5): ETGVTQSPTHLIKTRGQQVTLRCSSQSGHNTVSWYQQALGQGPQFIFQYYREEENGRGNFPPRFSGLQFPNYSSELNVNALELDDSALYLCASSLAAGGGQETQYFGPGTRLLVL.

A few counts support this clonotype. The chain is built from TRBV5-1 and TRBJ2-5; maybe TRBD1 (6 bases). CDR1 is SGHRS and CDR2 is YFSETQ in the germline V gene. V was pared by 4 bases and J by 5 bases, with 15 bases between. This CDR3 has 14 residues. The CDR3 DNA is TGCGCCAGCAGCGTCGAACAGGGTTTGGAGACCCAGTACTTC. Protein sequence: CASSVEQGLETQYF.

The table lists this clonotype with a few counts. This chain joins TRBV12-3 or TRBV12-4 and TRBJ1-6; D is possibly TRBD1 (6 bases). There are 15 residues in the CDR3. V lost 3 bases to trimming and J lost 7 bases, with 13 bases between them. This CDR3 reads CASSLGAQGNSPLHF. CDR3 DNA sequence: TGTGCCAGCAGTTTGGGGGCCCAGGGGAATTCACCCCTCCACTTT.

This clonotype occurred many times. The J gene is TRBJ2-7, the V gene TRBV29-1; D may be TRBD1 (6 bases). Per the germline V gene, CDR1 is SQVTM and CDR2 is ANQGSEA. The CDR3 runs to 12 residues. Between the trimmed V and J ends, which lost 5 bases and 5 bases, there was a span of 13 bases. CDR3 sequence: CSVPLHRDEQYV. The DNA for the CDR3 is TGCAGCGTTCCCCTCCACAGGGACGAGCAGTACGTC.